These T cell receptor beta chains were read from a single sample in a study of CD8+ T cells in alopecia areata. Sequenced by immunoSEQ multiplex PCR; TCRdb stores in-frame clones only, minus some. The table includes 100,000 to 150,000 clones, roughly 50% detected once. The sequencing here drew on CD8+ T cells sorted from blood, taken at week 0. The receptor set was obtained from a human donor with alopecia areata. Both conserved end residues are part of each CDR3. D genes are given only for firm matches. Size is stated for part of the rows, as once, few or many counts, or as a class when the clone is expanded.

DNA	CDR3	size	D	J	V
TGTGCCTGGTCCTGGGGGAACTATGGCTACACCTTC	CAWSWGNYGYTF	.	.	TRBJ1-2	TRBV30
TGTGCCAGCAGCTCATTAGCGGAAGAGACCCAGTACTTC	CASSSLAEETQYF	few	.	TRBJ2-5	TRBV7-9
TGTGCCAGCAGCTGGAACGCGTTAGAGACCCAGTACTTC	CASSWNALETQYF	.	.	TRBJ2-5	TRBV7-8
TGTGCCAGCAGTGACGGGGACAGGGCGGACGAGCAGTACTTC	CASSDGDRADEQYF	.	TRBD1	TRBJ2-7	TRBV25-1
TGTGCCAGCAGCGTAGGCCCGGTCACTAGCGGGGCCTACGAGCAGTACTTC	CASSVGPVTSGAYEQYF	.	TRBD2	TRBJ2-7	TRBV9
TGTGCCAGCTGTCCTGGTGGCTACAATGAGCAGTTCTTC	CASCPGGYNEQFF	.	.	TRBJ2-1	TRBV7-8
TGCGCCAGCAGCGACACCCTTTACGCGGGGAATTCACCCCTCCACTTT	CASSDTLYAGNSPLHF	.	.	TRBJ1-6	TRBV4-3
TGTGCCAGCAGTTACTCTTCCGGGTCCAAAAACATTCAGTACTTC	CASSYSSGSKNIQYF	few	.	TRBJ2-4	TRBV6-5
TGTGCCACCAGCAGACTGGTGACAGCCTACAATGAGCAGTTCTTC	CATSRLVTAYNEQFF	few	.	TRBJ2-1	TRBV15
TGTGCCAGCAGGACAACATGGGACGGCTCCTATAATTCACCCCTCCACTTT	CASRTTWDGSYNSPLHF	.	.	TRBJ1-6	TRBV27
TGTGCCTGGGACCCGGGACTAGCGGGGAGCACAGATACGCAGTATTTT	CAWDPGLAGSTDTQYF	.	TRBD2	TRBJ2-3	TRBV30
TGCGCCAGCATTTCAGCCTCTGGGGCCAACGTCCTGACTTTC	CASISASGANVLTF	.	.	TRBJ2-6	TRBV23-1
TGTGCCAGCAGCTTCAGCGGCGGAAAACTGTTTTTT	CASSFSGGKLFF	few	.	TRBJ1-4	TRBV5-6
TGTGCCAGCAGTGTTGCCTTTACCGGGGAGCTGTTTTTT	CASSVAFTGELFF	few	.	TRBJ2-2	TRBV6-6
TGTGCCAGCAGTCCCGGACAGGGCGGGGGGTTAGGGCAGCCCCAGCATTTT	CASSPGQGGGLGQPQHF	.	TRBD1	TRBJ1-5	TRBV27
TGTGCCAGCAGCTTAGCTGGGATCGACGGGGAGCTGTTTTTT	CASSLAGIDGELFF	few	.	TRBJ2-2	TRBV7-9
TGTGCCAGCAGCTTCGACCGTAGCTCCTACGAGCAGTACTTC	CASSFDRSSYEQYF	few	.	TRBJ2-7	TRBV13
TGCAGCGTTGAAGAAGGGAACTACGAGCAGTACTTC	CSVEEGNYEQYF	once	.	TRBJ2-7	TRBV29-1
TGCGCCAGCAGCTTAGTCGGCAGCTCCTACGAGCAGTACTTC	CASSLVGSSYEQYF	.	.	TRBJ2-7	TRBV7-8
TGCGCCAGCAGCCAGGCCCGGGGGGGAAAGGACACTGAAGCTTTCTTT	CASSQARGGKDTEAFF	.	.	TRBJ1-1	TRBV4-3
TGCAGCGTCGACAGGGGGACCAACTATGGCTACACCTTC	CSVDRGTNYGYTF	few	TRBD1	TRBJ1-2	TRBV29-1
TGCAGCTTTCAGGGTGACAGGGAAGAGACCCAGTACTTC	CSFQGDREETQYF	.	TRBD1	TRBJ2-5	TRBV29-1
TGCAGCGTTGACGAACAGGCTGGGGCCAACGTCCTGACTTTC	CSVDEQAGANVLTF	few	.	TRBJ2-6	TRBV29-1
TGTGCCAGCAGCTATTGGAACAATGAGCAGTTCTTC	CASSYWNNEQFF	few	.	TRBJ2-1	TRBV5-6
TGTGCCAGCTGCACAGGGGGGAATTCACCCCTCCACTTT	CASCTGGNSPLHF	few	TRBD1	TRBJ1-6	TRBV27
TGTGCCAGCACCCTAGGGCCACAGGGCGAAGGGTCTTACTATGGCTACACCTTC	CASTLGPQGEGSYYGYTF	many	.	TRBJ1-2	TRBV7-9
TGTGCCAGTCAAATGGGGAATGGCAATCAGCCCCAGCATTTT	CASQMGNGNQPQHF	few	.	TRBJ1-5	TRBV19
TGTGCCAGCAGCACAAGGACAAGCACAGATACGCAGTATTTT	CASSTRTSTDTQYF	few	.	TRBJ2-3	TRBV7-9
TGTGCCAGCAGCTTAGATGGTGGGAGAACCTACGAGCAGTACTTC	CASSLDGGRTYEQYF	few	.	TRBJ2-7	TRBV11-2
TGTGCCAGTCTGGCGGGGGGGCTGAGTGACATTCAGTACTTC	CASLAGGLSDIQYF	.	TRBD2	TRBJ2-4	TRBV19
TGCGCCAGCAGCTTGGTCCCCGGGGGAGATACGCAGTATTTT	CASSLVPGGDTQYF	few	.	TRBJ2-3	TRBV5-1
TGTGCCAGCTTATCCGACACAGGGAGGAACACTGAAGCTTTCTTT	CASLSDTGRNTEAFF	.	.	TRBJ1-1	TRBV25-1
TGTGCCACCAGCGGCGTTAGGGACAGGTCCTACGAGCAGTACTTC	CATSGVRDRSYEQYF	.	TRBD1	TRBJ2-7	TRBV15
TGTGCCAGCAGCCCAACGAACAGGGGCCATGAAGCTTTCTTT	CASSPTNRGHEAFF	few	TRBD1	TRBJ1-1	TRBV7-9
TGTGCCAGCAGTGAAGCAGACCCAAACCTGGGTGAGCAGTTCTTC	CASSEADPNLGEQFF	.	.	TRBJ2-1	TRBV2
TGCAGCGTTGAAACCCTCAATAGGGGCTACGAGCAGTACTTC	CSVETLNRGYEQYF	.	.	TRBJ2-7	TRBV29-1
TGTGCCAGCAGCTTGGACAGGGGGCCCCTCTACACCTTC	CASSLDRGPLYTF	.	TRBD1	TRBJ1-2	TRBV13
TGTGCCAGCAGCTGGGCTGGCAGGGCCGCCTATAGCAATCAGCCCCAGCATTTT	CASSWAGRAAYSNQPQHF	.	.	TRBJ1-5	TRBV7-8
TGTGCCAGCAGCCCTTCGGAGGGTATCCCCTACGAGCAGTACTTC	CASSPSEGIPYEQYF	.	.	TRBJ2-7	TRBV5-6
TGTGCCTGGGGACGGTTGAACACTGAAGCTTTCTTT	CAWGRLNTEAFF	.	.	TRBJ1-1	TRBV30
TGTGCCAGCAGCCACGGGGACAGCTCCTCTGGGGCCAACGTCCTGACTTTC	CASSHGDSSSGANVLTF	few	TRBD1	TRBJ2-6	TRBV4-2
TGTGCCAGCAGTCCTTCCGCCGGTCCGGTATACTACGAGCAGTACTTC	CASSPSAGPVYYEQYF	.	.	TRBJ2-7	TRBV27
TGTGCCAGCAGCTTAGGACAGTATGGGGCCAACGTCCTGACTTTC	CASSLGQYGANVLTF	few	.	TRBJ2-6	TRBV13
TGCGCCAGCAGCCTAGAAGGAGCCGCCGGGGACGAGCAGTACTTC	CASSLEGAAGDEQYF	few	.	TRBJ2-7	TRBV5-1
TGTGCCAGTAGACAGGGGGCCTCCTACGAGCAGTACTTC	CASRQGASYEQYF	.	TRBD1	TRBJ2-7	TRBV2
TGTGCCAGCAGCCCCCGGAGGGGGGGGAGCGCAGATACGCAGTATTTT	CASSPRRGGSADTQYF	.	.	TRBJ2-3	TRBV9
TGTGCCTGGAATGGGGGGGTCGACACTGAAGCTTTCTTT	CAWNGGVDTEAFF	few	.	TRBJ1-1	TRBV30
TGTGCCAGCAGCTTAGGGACAGGGGGCCGTGGCTACACCTTC	CASSLGTGGRGYTF	few	TRBD1	TRBJ1-2	TRBV7-9
TGTGCCAGCAGTGACCTACCGACTCAAAACTATGGCTACACCTTC	CASSDLPTQNYGYTF	once	.	TRBJ1-2	TRBV2
TGTGCCAGCAGCCACCGGGACAACTACGAGCAGTACTTC	CASSHRDNYEQYF	.	.	TRBJ2-7	TRBV5-4
TGTGCCAGCAGCTTAGGGGAAGGGACACTCGGTGGCGTTTCAGAGACCCAGTACTTC	CASSLGEGTLGGVSETQYF	.	.	TRBJ2-5	TRBV7-9
TGTGCCAGCAGTTTTGACAGGGCCACTGAAGCTTTCTTT	CASSFDRATEAFF	.	TRBD1	TRBJ1-1	TRBV5-6
TGTGCCAGCAGCTCGGACGAGATGGGTGCCGGGGAGCTGTTTTTT	CASSSDEMGAGELFF	.	.	TRBJ2-2	TRBV5-6
TGTGCCAGCATCCTCTTCGGACAGGACACCTACCACGAGGGCTACACCTTC	CASILFGQDTYHEGYTF	.	TRBD1	TRBJ1-2	TRBV7-9
TGTGCCAGCAGCTCCCGGGTGGACCTAACTAATGAAAAACTGTTTTTT	CASSSRVDLTNEKLFF	few	.	TRBJ1-4	TRBV7-2
TGCGCCAGCAGCTGGAGGACAGATAACACTGAAGCTTTCTTT	CASSWRTDNTEAFF	.	.	TRBJ1-1	TRBV5-1
TGCAGCGTTGAAGCCGGGACAGTCTATGGCTACACCTTC	CSVEAGTVYGYTF	.	TRBD1	TRBJ1-2	TRBV29-1
TGCAGTGCTACCAGGGAGGACGAGCAGTACTTC	CSATREDEQYF	.	.	TRBJ2-7	TRBV20-1
TGCGCCAGCAGCATCATAAGGACAGGGCAAGAGACCCAGTACTTC	CASSIIRTGQETQYF	.	TRBD1	TRBJ2-5	TRBV5-1